Listed below are T cell receptor beta chains from one sample, sequenced in a study of blood T cell repertoires in COVID-19. Sequencing used immunoSEQ multiplex PCR; TCRdb keeps in-frame clones, though not all of them. This sample yields some 110,000 clones, of which about nine tenths are seen a single time; about 7.4% belongs to the top ten. The sample taken for sequencing was peripheral blood. The receptors here all came from an older man who had recovered from COVID-19. Both conserved end residues are part of each CDR3. D genes are given only for firm matches. A row's size may be missing; if present it is once, few, many or a size class.

cdr3_aa,cdr3_nt,v_call,clone_size,d_call,j_call
CASSLGTLGSPLHF,TGCGCCAGCAGCTTGGGGACATTGGGGTCACCCCTCCACTTT,TRBV5-1,NA,NA,TRBJ1-6
CASSPSGSYNEQFF,TGTGCCAGCAGCCCCAGCGGGAGCTACAATGAGCAGTTCTTC,TRBV11-3,NA,TRBD2,TRBJ2-1
CASRRSYTDTQYF,TGTGCCAGCAGGCGGAGCTACACAGATACGCAGTATTTT,TRBV2,once,NA,TRBJ2-3
CASSLRRESEQFF,TGTGCCAGCAGTCTCCGAAGAGAAAGTGAGCAGTTCTTC,TRBV27,NA,NA,TRBJ2-1
CASSYGTSGSFYNEQFF,TGTGCCAGCAGTTACGGGACTAGCGGGAGCTTCTACAATGAGCAGTTCTTC,TRBV6-2/TRBV6-3,NA,TRBD2,TRBJ2-1
CASSVAVSSYNEQFF,TGTGCCAGCAGCGTAGCGGTAAGCTCCTACAATGAGCAGTTCTTC,TRBV28,few,NA,TRBJ2-1
CAWSAAGVETQYF,TGTGCCTGGAGTGCCGCAGGGGTAGAGACCCAGTACTTC,TRBV30,NA,NA,TRBJ2-5
CASSQRLPETQYF,TGCGCCAGCAGCCAACGACTGCCGGAGACCCAGTACTTC,TRBV4-1,NA,NA,TRBJ2-5
CASSQRNYNEQFF,TGTGCCAGCAGCCAGAGGAACTACAATGAGCAGTTCTTC,TRBV6-5,NA,NA,TRBJ2-1
CAILVGGLAGGLEDTQYF,TGTGCCATCTTGGTGGGTGGGCTAGCGGGAGGATTGGAGGATACGCAGTATTTT,TRBV28,NA,TRBD2,TRBJ2-3
CASSGPGSQPQHF,TGTGCCAGCAGCGGCCCGGGGAGTCAGCCCCAGCATTTT,TRBV9,NA,NA,TRBJ1-5
CASSTTGTGNSPLHF,TGTGCCAGCAGTACGACCGGGACAGGAAATTCACCCCTCCACTTT,TRBV6-5,NA,TRBD1,TRBJ1-6
CASSPGQGWKEPQHF,TGTGCCAGCAGTCCCGGACAGGGCTGGAAGGAGCCCCAGCATTTT,TRBV25-1,NA,TRBD1,TRBJ1-5
CASSPGTSGLTGELFF,TGTGCCAGCAGCCCGGGGACTAGCGGCCTCACCGGGGAGCTGTTTTTT,TRBV7-3,NA,TRBD2,TRBJ2-2
CSVGRGFGGELFF,TGCAGCGTTGGCAGGGGATTCGGCGGGGAGCTGTTTTTT,TRBV29-1,NA,NA,TRBJ2-2
CASSPPTGGINNEQFF,TGTGCCAGCTCACCACCTACGGGGGGCATCAACAATGAGCAGTTCTTC,TRBV18,once,NA,TRBJ2-1
CASSSRTGEDYGYTF,TGTGCCAGCAGCTCCCGGACAGGGGAGGACTATGGCTACACCTTC,TRBV7-9,NA,TRBD1,TRBJ1-2
CASTSFGGWNQPQHF,TGTGCCAGTACCTCTTTTGGCGGATGGAATCAGCCCCAGCATTTT,TRBV19,once,NA,TRBJ1-5
CASSQDGGETQYF,TGTGCCAGCAGCCAAGACGGGGGTGAGACCCAGTACTTC,TRBV3-1/TRBV3-2,NA,NA,TRBJ2-5
CASSLGAVKAGELFF,TGTGCCAGCAGCTTAGGGGCAGTAAAGGCCGGGGAGCTGTTTTTT,TRBV11-3,NA,NA,TRBJ2-2
CASSVSPRTEAFF,TGTGCCAGCAGCGTAAGCCCGCGGACTGAAGCTTTCTTT,TRBV9,NA,NA,TRBJ1-1
CASSPPGNEQFF,TGTGCCAGCAGTCCTCCAGGGAATGAGCAGTTCTTC,TRBV27,NA,NA,TRBJ2-1
CASSPHLGQGTDTQYF,TGTGCCAGCAGCCCACACCTGGGACAGGGAACAGATACGCAGTATTTT,TRBV11-1,NA,TRBD1,TRBJ2-3
CASKEGLAGAYEQYF,TGTGCCAGCAAGGAGGGGCTAGCGGGGGCCTACGAGCAGTACTTC,TRBV6-5,once,TRBD2,TRBJ2-7
CASSVLAGGPSDTQYF,TGTGCCAGCAGCGTCCTAGCGGGAGGGCCTTCAGATACGCAGTATTTT,TRBV9,NA,TRBD2,TRBJ2-3
CASRFSLFSNTGELFF,TGTGCCAGCAGATTTTCCCTTTTTTCGAACACCGGGGAGCTGTTTTTT,TRBV2,NA,NA,TRBJ2-2
CASSLPRQGRGEQFF,TGTGCCAGCAGCTTACCCCGACAGGGCCGTGGGGAGCAGTTCTTC,TRBV7-9,few,TRBD1,TRBJ2-1
CATSEVGNQPQHF,TGTGCCACCAGCGAGGTCGGGAACCAGCCCCAGCATTTT,TRBV15,NA,NA,TRBJ1-5
CASSELRWRGDEQFF,TGTGCCAGCAGCGAGCTGAGGTGGCGGGGAGATGAGCAGTTCTTC,TRBV7-2,NA,NA,TRBJ2-1
CASSNYEQYF,TGTGCCAGCAGCAACTACGAGCAGTACTTC,TRBV28,NA,NA,TRBJ2-7
CASRGTGGAGYTF,TGTGCCAGCAGGGGGACAGGGGGGGCTGGCTACACCTTC,TRBV2,NA,TRBD1,TRBJ1-2